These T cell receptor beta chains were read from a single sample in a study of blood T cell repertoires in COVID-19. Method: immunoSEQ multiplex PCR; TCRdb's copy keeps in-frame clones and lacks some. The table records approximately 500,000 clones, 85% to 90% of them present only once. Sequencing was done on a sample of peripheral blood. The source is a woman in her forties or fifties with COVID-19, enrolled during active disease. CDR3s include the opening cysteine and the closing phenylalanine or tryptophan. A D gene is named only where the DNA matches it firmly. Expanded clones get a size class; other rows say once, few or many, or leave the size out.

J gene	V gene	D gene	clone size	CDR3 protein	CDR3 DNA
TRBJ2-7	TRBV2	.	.	CATSPGPYEQYF	TGTGCCACCTCCCCAGGCCCCTACGAGCAGTACTTC
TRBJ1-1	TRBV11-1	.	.	CASSSDRTNTEAFF	TGTGCCAGCAGCTCGGACAGAACGAACACTGAAGCTTTCTTT
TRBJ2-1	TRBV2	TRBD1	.	CASGQGRGSSYNEQFF	TGTGCCAGCGGACAGGGACGGGGGAGCTCCTACAATGAGCAGTTCTTC
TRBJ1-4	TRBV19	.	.	CASRAELRNEKLFF	TGTGCCAGTAGGGCCGAACTCAGGAATGAAAAACTGTTTTTT
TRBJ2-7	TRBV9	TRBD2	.	CASSPSGGYYEQYF	TGTGCCAGCAGCCCTAGCGGAGGTTACTACGAGCAGTACTTC
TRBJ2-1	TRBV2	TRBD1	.	CASRIRTGGGYNEQFF	TGTGCCAGCAGGATACGGACAGGGGGTGGGTACAATGAGCAGTTCTTC
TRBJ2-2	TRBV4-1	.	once	CASSQSVRLFF	TGCGCCAGCAGCCAATCCGTTAGGCTGTTTTTT
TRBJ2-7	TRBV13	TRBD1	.	CASSFKGQGLYEQYF	TGTGCCAGCAGCTTTAAGGGACAGGGACTCTACGAGCAGTACTTC
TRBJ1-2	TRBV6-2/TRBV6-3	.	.	CASSHRGSLHGYTF	TGTGCCAGCAGTCATAGGGGGTCTCTCCATGGCTACACCTTC
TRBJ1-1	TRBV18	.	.	CASSIGEDTEAFF	TGTGCCAGCTCCATAGGGGAGGACACTGAAGCTTTCTTT
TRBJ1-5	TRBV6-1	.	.	CASAGGNQPQHF	TGTGCCAGTGCGGGGGGCAATCAGCCCCAGCATTTT
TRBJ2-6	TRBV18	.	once	CASSLGGSGANVLTF	TGTGCCAGCTCTCTCGGGGGTTCTGGGGCCAACGTCCTGACTTTC
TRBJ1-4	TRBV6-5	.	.	CASSYSPGGNEKLFF	TGTGCCAGCAGTTACTCGCCGGGTGGTAATGAAAAACTGTTTTTT
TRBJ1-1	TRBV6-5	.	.	CASRPGLNTEAFF	TGTGCCAGCAGACCGGGATTGAACACTGAAGCTTTCTTT
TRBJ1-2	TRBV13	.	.	CASSLEAGPRDTF	TGTGCCAGCAGCTTAGAGGCAGGCCCAAGAGACACCTTC
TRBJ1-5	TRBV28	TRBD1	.	CASRPDRRSYQPQHF	TGTGCCAGCAGACCGGACAGGCGCAGTTATCAGCCCCAGCATTTT
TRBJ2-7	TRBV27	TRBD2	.	CASGLAGGVYEQYF	TGTGCCAGCGGATTAGCGGGGGGCGTGTACGAGCAGTACTTC
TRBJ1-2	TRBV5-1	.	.	CASSLDGVGGDYGYTF	TGCGCCAGCAGCTTGGACGGGGTAGGAGGGGACTATGGCTACACCTTC
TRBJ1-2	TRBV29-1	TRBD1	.	CSASDREYGYTF	TGCAGCGCTTCGGACAGGGAGTATGGCTACACCTTC
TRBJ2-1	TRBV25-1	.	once	CASSPLGGNEQFF	TGTGCCAGCAGTCCTTTGGGGGGTAATGAGCAGTTCTTC
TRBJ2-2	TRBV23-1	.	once	CASSRRTVRGTGELFF	TGCGCCAGCAGTCGCCGGACAGTACGAGGGACCGGGGAGCTGTTTTTT
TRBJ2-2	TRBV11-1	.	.	CASTTGTYTGELFF	TGTGCCAGCACCACCGGGACTTACACCGGGGAGCTGTTTTTT
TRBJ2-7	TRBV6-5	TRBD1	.	CASSRQGANQEQYF	TGTGCCAGCAGCCGACAGGGGGCGAATCAGGAGCAGTACTTC
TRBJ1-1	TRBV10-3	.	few	CAIKQGGMNTEAFF	TGTGCCATCAAACAGGGCGGAATGAACACTGAAGCTTTCTTT
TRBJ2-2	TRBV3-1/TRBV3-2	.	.	CASSLPRGELFF	TGTGCCAGCAGCCTACCGAGGGGGGAGCTGTTTTTT
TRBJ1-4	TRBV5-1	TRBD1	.	CASSLETGGPKLFF	TGCGCCAGCAGCTTGGAAACAGGGGGCCCAAAACTGTTTTTT
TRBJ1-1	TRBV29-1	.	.	CSVEVRTPNTEAFF	TGCAGCGTTGAAGTTCGGACACCGAACACTGAAGCTTTCTTT
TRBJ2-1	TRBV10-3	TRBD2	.	CAISTSGVSYNEQFF	TGTGCCATCAGCACTAGCGGGGTGTCCTACAATGAGCAGTTCTTC
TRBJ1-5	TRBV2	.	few	CAIGIRSEKDSNQPQHF	TGTGCCATCGGAATTCGGAGCGAAAAGGATAGCAATCAGCCCCAGCATTTT
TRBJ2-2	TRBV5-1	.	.	CASSLVSDRRTGELFF	TGCGCCAGCAGCTTGGTTTCCGACAGACGAACCGGGGAGCTGTTTTTT
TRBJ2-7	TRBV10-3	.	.	CAISEKGAYEQYF	TGTGCCATCAGTGAGAAGGGGGCCTACGAGCAGTACTTC
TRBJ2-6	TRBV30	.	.	CAWTEDSTFSGANVLTF	TGTGCCTGGACTGAGGACAGTACCTTCTCTGGGGCCAACGTCCTGACTTTC
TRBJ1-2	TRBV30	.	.	CACTLDTPSSYTF	TGTGCCTGTACTTTGGATACCCCTAGTAGCTACACCTTC
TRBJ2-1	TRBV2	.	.	CASSLLGANEQFF	TGTGCCAGCAGCCTACTGGGGGCCAATGAGCAGTTCTTC
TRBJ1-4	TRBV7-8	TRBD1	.	CASSRGNRGGEKLFF	TGTGCCAGCAGCCGGGGAAACAGGGGAGGCGAAAAACTGTTTTTT
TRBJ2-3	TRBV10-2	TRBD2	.	CASLTWTSDGDTQYF	TGCGCCAGCTTGACTTGGACTAGCGATGGAGATACGCAGTATTTT
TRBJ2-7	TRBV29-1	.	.	CSVLFYEQYF	TGCAGCGTTCTGTTCTACGAGCAGTACTTC
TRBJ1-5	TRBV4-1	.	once	CASSQPDRPREPQHF	TGCGCCAGCAGCCAACCTGACCGACCCAGGGAGCCCCAGCATTTT
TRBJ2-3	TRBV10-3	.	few	CAITGSVADTQYF	TGTGCCATCACGGGGTCGGTGGCAGATACGCAGTATTTT